The entry below describes one TCR beta chain. Each Susac syndrome patient had definite or probable disease by recently defined criteria. TEMRA cells were FACS-enriched, unlike CD8+ and CD4+ T cells, which were negatively isolated. The sample is drawn from a study of CD8 T cells in Susac syndrome. CDR1 DFQATT and CDR2 SNEGSKA come from the germline V gene (reference sequence). V trimming: 1 base; J trimming: 5 bases; junction bases outside the gene matches: 9. The CDR3 length is 15 residues. cDNA came from about 0.46 to 1 ug RNA primed by random hexamers. TCR beta CDR3 was amplified by immunoSEQ multiplex PCR. This amplification extended across 54 Vbeta and 13 Jbeta segments. TCRdb used MiXCR to reprocess the immunoSEQ multiplex PCR reads, holding one entry per CDR3 protein. This table holds hundreds of thousands of distinct CDR3 sequences, approximately 95% found once.

The sequenced sample was CD4+ T cells from PBMCs. This rearrangement joins TRBV20-1 to TRBJ2-5, with TRBD2 matching over 8 bases. The TCR sequence derives from a human donor with Susac syndrome. The CDR3 nucleotides are TGCAGTGCTAGAGGTGGGGAAGGACTAGCCGAGACCCAGTACTTC. It specifies CSARGGEGLAETQYF.